This T cell receptor beta chain was identified during a study of blood T cell repertoires in COVID-19. Looking at the study overall: From T cells, B-cell-depleted T cells, or PBMCs came the material, which was cDNA or gDNA.

Living in 20 to 30 US areas, the participants were between roughly 18 and 90 years of age. Two consecutive negative NP/OP PCR tests, clearance, or resolved symptoms defined Cohort 3 recovery. The CDR3 is made up of 12 amino acids. Trimming stripped 5 bases from V and 6 bases from J, with 9 bases between. The assay was immunoSEQ multiplex PCR, and TCRdb's table has in-frame clones only and misses some. The sample lists some 120,000 clones, around four fifths occurring once. The clonotype originates from a man aged 25-45 years who had recovered from COVID-19. The rearrangement joins TRBV12-3 or TRBV12-4 to TRBJ2-3; D might be TRBD2 (5 bases). The sequenced sample was PBMCs or T cells enriched from blood (not recorded which). The CDR3, as DNA: TGTGCCAGCAGTACTAGGGCGGATACGCAGTATTTT. Protein sequence: CASSTRADTQYF.